This record covers a single T cell receptor beta chain. What it recognizes is unknown. A junction boundary mismatches the germline segment, possibly from a read error. Constant-region reverse primers amplified full-length variable regions, followed by semi-nested Nested Universal Primer A PCR. TCRdb re-derived calls from the 5' RACE reads in MiXCR, one entry per CDR3 protein. The table lists about 8,600 distinct CDR3 sequences, about a sixth of them singletons, with approximately 3.7% in the top ten. General study findings and limits: The TCR gene usage of tumor memory CD4+ T cells clustered together with blood and lymph node memory CD4+ cells and with lymph node naive CD4+ cells. Greatest tumor Treg TCR overlap was with tumor naive CD4+ cells.

Memory CD4+ T cells were sorted as CD4+CD45RO+CD25- cells. The CDR3 is 14 amino acids. Germline-derived CDR1 and CDR2 are SGHTA and FQGNSA. The TCR originated in a female donor with breast cancer. The chain combines TRBV7-2 with TRBJ2-2; a possible D gene is TRBD2 (5 bases). The sample consisted of memory CD4+ T cells sorted from blood. Documented subset: memory CD4+ T cells, CD4+CD45RO+CD25-. This CDR3 reads CASSSGPPVGELFF. The CDR3 DNA is TGTGCCAGCAGCTCAGGACCTCCGGTCGGGGAGCTGTTCTTT.